This record concerns one T cell receptor beta chain sequence. No antigen is known for it. The data stem from a study of monozygotic twins with inflammatory bowel disease. Points from the study as a whole: Researchers were unable to tell different T cell subtypes apart.

TCRdb re-called the 5' RACE reads, yielding one record per CDR3 amino acid sequence without DNA. In all, the sample yields just over 300,000 distinct CDR3 sequences. Per donor there was one draw, yielding a blood sample of 2.5 ml. The sample consisted of blood. The sequence was collected from a human donor with ulcerative colitis or Crohn's disease, or a healthy co-twin of an affected twin (not recorded which).

The CDR3 spells CASIPDGGTEAFF. The chain recombines TRBV12-3 or TRBV12-4 with TRBJ1-1; TCRdb picks TRBD1, but there is no DNA to check that call. This CDR3 is built from 13 residues.